This entry lists 23 T cell receptor beta chains sequenced from one sample in a study of blood T cell repertoires in COVID-19. Using immunoSEQ multiplex PCR, the repertoire was profiled, and TCRdb retains in-frame clones only, with some absent. The sample has 85,000 or so clones; nearly 95% are singletons. Sequenced: peripheral blood. These receptor sequences come from a human donor with active COVID-19. The donor label of this sample is uncertain.

This clone was seen a single time. The V gene is TRBV19, the J gene TRBJ1-2, with D tentatively TRBD1 (5 bases). Germline V gene data show CDR1 as LNHDA and CDR2 as SQIVND (reference sequence). This CDR3 is built from 13 residues. Trimming removed 6 bases at V and 3 bases at J, with 11 bases between. The CDR3 nucleotides read TGTGCCAGTAGGTCCGACAGTTACTATGGCTACACCTTC. It is translated as CASRSDSYYGYTF.

The rearrangement joins TRBV7-9 to TRBJ2-1, with D possibly TRBD2 on 5 matching bases. Looked up from germline, CDR1 is SEHNR and CDR2 is FQNEAQ (reference sequence). V was cut by 0 bases and J by 8 bases, with 11 bases left in between. The CDR3 extends over 14 amino acids. The CDR3 here is CASSLAHRGYEQFF. In nucleotides, the CDR3 is TGTGCCAGCAGCTTAGCGCACAGAGGGTATGAGCAGTTCTTC.

V usage is TRBV27 and J usage is TRBJ2-1; 11 bases match TRBD2. Germline V lookup: CDR1 MNHEY, CDR2 SMNVEV (reference sequence). CDR3 length: 14 residues. V shed 6 bases, J shed 8 bases, and the junction held 6 bases outside the gene matches. CDR3 residues: CASRLTSGTHEQFF. The CDR3 nucleotides are TGTGCCAGCAGACTGACTAGCGGGACTCATGAGCAGTTCTTC.

The chain combines TRBV5-5 with TRBJ2-7; 9 nucleotides line up with TRBD1. Germline trimming cut 3 bases from V and 4 bases from J; bases unmatched to any gene: 11. Germline V CDR1 and CDR2: SGHKS, YYEKEE (reference sequence). CDR3 length equals 16 residues. The CDR3 sequence is CASSSSVGQGPYEQYF. The CDR3, as DNA: TGTGCCAGCAGCTCGTCCGTGGGACAGGGCCCTTACGAGCAGTACTTC. Full variable domain (outside the CDR3, taken from reference TRBV5-5 and TRBJ2-7): DAGVTQSPTHLIKTRGQQVTLRCSPISGHKSVSWYQQVLGQGPQFIFQYYEKEERGRGNFPDRFSARQFPNYSSELNVNALLLGDSALYLCASSSSVGQGPYEQYFGPGTRLTVT.

The J gene is TRBJ2-5, the V gene TRBV11-1, with TRBD1 matching 7 bases. The V and J ends lost 7 bases and 0 bases, in that order; junction bases with no gene match: 5. The CDR3 has 14 amino acids. Germline V gene sequence: CDR1 SGHAT, CDR2 FQDESV (reference sequence). The CDR3 region is CASTRTGHQETQYF. The CDR3 DNA sequence: TGTGCCAGCACCCGGACAGGTCACCAAGAGACCCAGTACTTC.

This chain links TRBV12-5 with TRBJ1-6; D is unclear. The germline V and J ends were trimmed by 1 base and 7 bases, with 11 bases remaining between them. The germline V gene has CDR1 LGHNT and CDR2 FRNRAP. CDR3 length equals 15 residues. The CDR3 reads CASGLATVKNSPLHF. The CDR3 bases are TGTGCTAGTGGTTTGGCAACAGTTAAGAATTCACCCCTCCACTTT.

This chain connects TRBV19 to TRBJ2-3; 8 positions agree with TRBD2. V was pared by 5 bases and J by 6 bases, with 13 bases of the junction left unmatched. CDR3 length: 16 amino acids. Germline V CDR1 and CDR2: LNHDA, SQIVND (reference sequence). In nucleotides, the CDR3 is TGTGCCAGTAGTGGACAGCGGGGGCGCCCCTCGGATACGCAGTATTTT. The encoded protein is CASSGQRGRPSDTQYF.

This clone appeared once. The rearrangement links TRBV11-2 to TRBJ1-1, with 7 bases lining up with TRBD1. Germline assignment: CDR1 SGHAT and CDR2 FQNNGV. V trimming: 8 bases; J trimming: 0 bases; junction bases outside the gene matches: 9. CDR3 length equals 15 residues. For the CDR3, the DNA is TGTGCCAGCGACCCGGGGCAGGGGGTGAACACTGAAGCTTTCTTT. Protein sequence: CASDPGQGVNTEAFF.

A note on this clone: At the DNA level, this CDR3 is encoded by other sequences in the same sample as well. V gene TRBV29-1 combines with J gene TRBJ1-5; D call uncertain. From germline, CDR1 is SQVTM and CDR2 ANQGSEA. V lost 4 bases, J lost 0 bases, and 7 bases lay in between. CDR3 size: 13 residues. The CDR3 spells CSVGENSNQPQHF. In DNA form, the CDR3 reads TGCAGCGTTGGTGAGAATAGCAATCAGCCCCAGCATTTT.

CDR3 sequence reads: CASSLGSEETQYF. The CDR3 DNA follows: TGCGCCAGCAGCTTGGGTAGCGAGGAGACCCAGTACTTC. The chain has TRBV5-1 and TRBJ2-5; D perhaps matches TRBD2 (5 bases). Per the germline V gene, CDR1 is SGHRS and CDR2 is YFSETQ. The CDR3 is 13 amino acids. V lost 0 bases and J lost 5, with 8 bases in between.

This clone has a single count. J is TRBJ2-5 and V is TRBV27, with D perhaps TRBD2 (6 bases). Germline V gene sequence: CDR1 MNHEY, CDR2 SMNVEV (reference sequence). Trimming cost V 6 bases and J 3 bases, with 20 bases left between them. This CDR3 has 16 residues. CDR3 loop: CASRRRGAGREETQYF. CDR3 nucleotides: TGTGCCAGCAGGCGTCGAGGTGCGGGAAGGGAAGAGACCCAGTACTTC.

V gene TRBV6-5 combines with J gene TRBJ1-5; maybe TRBD1 (6 bases). CDR1 and CDR2 (germline): MNHEY, SVGAGI. The CDR3 totals 13 residues. V lost 5 bases to trimming and J lost 7 bases, with 12 bases between them. The CDR3 nucleotides read TGTGCCAGCAGTAAAATACAGGGCCAGCCCCAGCATTTT. Its translation is CASSKIQGQPQHF.

The chain carries TRBV28 and TRBJ2-3; possibly TRBD1 for D (5 bases). The CDR3 sequence is 15 residues long. With 4 bases removed from V and 4 bases from J, the gap between germline ends came to 15 bases. The germline V gene has CDR1 MDHEN and CDR2 SYDVKM. CDR3 in amino acids: CASSYGPQASDTQYF. For the CDR3, the DNA is TGTGCCAGCAGTTATGGCCCACAGGCGTCAGATACGCAGTATTTT.

The chain links TRBV19 to TRBJ2-1, with 12 bases aligning to TRBD2. Germline trimming cut 5 bases from V and 8 bases from J; bases unmatched to any gene: 25. Germline values: CDR1 LNHDA, CDR2 SQIVND (reference sequence). The CDR3 contains 21 residues. The CDR3 DNA reads as TGTGCCAGTAGTCCTGAAGCGGGCCTACTAGCGGGAGGAGGGGGAGGAGATGAGCAGTTCTTC. Protein product: CASSPEAGLLAGGGGGDEQFF. Complete variable domain (other parts from reference TRBV19 and TRBJ2-1): DGGITQSPKYLFRKEGQNVTLSCEQNLNHDAMYWYRQDPGQGLRLIYYSQIVNDFQKGDIAEGYSVSREKKESFPLTVTSAQKNPTAFYLCASSPEAGLLAGGGGGDEQFFGPGTRLTVL.

The rearrangement links TRBV6-5 to TRBJ2-6; D gene ambiguous. This CDR3 contains 15 residues. CDR1 is MNHEY and CDR2 is SVGAGI in the germline V gene. Trimming stripped 6 bases from V and 0 bases from J, with 9 bases between. The CDR3 DNA sequence: TGTGCCAGCAGCCAAACGGGCTCTGGGGCCAACGTCCTGACTTTC. The encoded protein is CASSQTGSGANVLTF.

V is TRBV7-9 and J is TRBJ2-2; D gene uncertain. The CDR3 runs to 16 residues. Germline loops: CDR1 SEHNR, CDR2 FQNEAQ (reference sequence). Between the trimmed V and J ends, which lost 4 bases and 0 bases, there was a span of 12 bases. CDR3 region: CASSSYLVANTGELFF. The CDR3 bases are TGTGCCAGCAGCTCATACCTAGTTGCGAACACCGGGGAGCTGTTTTTT.

V gene TRBV27 combines with J gene TRBJ2-1, with 8 bases fitting TRBD1. Germline V gene lookup returns CDR1 MNHEY and CDR2 SMNVEV (reference sequence). There are 16 residues in the CDR3. V lost 4 bases, J lost 5 bases, and 10 bases stayed unmatched. Here the CDR3 reads CASSSSGTGRDNEQFF. In DNA, the CDR3 is TGTGCCAGCAGTTCCTCCGGGACAGGTAGAGACAATGAGCAGTTCTTC.

This chain links TRBV2 with TRBJ2-7; 10 positions match TRBD2. The CDR3 loop spans 14 amino acids. In germline, CDR1 is SNHLY, CDR2 FYNNEI. V gave up 8 bases and J gave up 3 bases; unmatched junction bases: 7. The DNA of the CDR3 is TGTGCCAGCGGGGCCAGGACTAGCGGCTACGAGCAGTACTTC. This translates into CASGARTSGYEQYF.

The chain has TRBV19 and TRBJ1-3, with D maybe TRBD1 (5 bases). V gave up 5 bases and J gave up 0 bases, with 8 bases separating them. The CDR3 consists of 14 residues. Germline CDR1 is LNHDA and CDR2 is SQIVND (reference sequence). The CDR3 sequence is CASSSTDSGNTIYF. The CDR3, as DNA: TGTGCCAGTAGTTCGACAGACTCTGGAAACACCATATATTTT.

J is TRBJ2-2 and V is TRBV19; the match to TRBD1 covers 7 bases. J gave up 5 bases and V 3 bases, and 9 bases lay outside the gene matches. Germline V gives CDR1 LNHDA, CDR2 SQIVND (reference sequence). The CDR3 totals 16 residues. CDR3 coding DNA: TGTGCCAGTAGTATCCAACAGGGGCGCAGGACCGGGGAGCTGTTTTTT. Its translation: CASSIQQGRRTGELFF.

The chain uses TRBV6-5 and TRBJ1-2; 8 bases agree with TRBD1. CDR1 and CDR2 (germline): MNHEY, SVGAGI. The V and J ends lost 6 bases and 8 bases, in that order; junction bases with no gene match: 14. The CDR3 is made up of 15 amino acids. CDR3 loop: CASSNRDRPILGYTF. CDR3 coding DNA: TGTGCCAGCAGCAACCGGGACAGGCCCATATTAGGCTACACCTTC.

J is TRBJ1-6 and V is TRBV7-2; tentative D call: TRBD1 (6 bases). Germline lookup yields CDR1 SGHTA and CDR2 FQGNSA. The CDR3 extends over 16 amino acids. Trimming took off 1 base at V and 8 bases at J, with 15 bases between the two ends. CDR3 loop: CASSLVYRVEDSPLHF. DNA for the CDR3: TGTGCCAGCAGCTTAGTTTACAGGGTAGAAGATTCACCCCTCCACTTT.

The V call is TRBV7-9, the J call TRBJ1-1; tentative D call: TRBD1 (6 bases). V gave up 5 bases and J gave up 5 bases, with 12 bases separating them. Germline-derived CDR1 and CDR2 are SEHNR and FQNEAQ (reference sequence). The CDR3 spans 13 residues. The chain's CDR3 is CASSPYRETEAFF. The CDR3 bases are TGTGCCAGCAGCCCTTACAGGGAGACTGAAGCTTTCTTT.